A selection of T cell receptor beta chains follows, all from one sample in a study of cytomegalovirus exposure and HLA in healthy donors. The data were produced by immunoSEQ multiplex PCR, yet TCRdb's version contains in-frame clones alone and is incomplete. The sample lists some 120,000 clones, under 12% occurring once. Sequenced sample: PBMCs. The source of these receptors is a woman between 18 and 30 years old in good health and CMV-seropositive. The CDR3 runs from the conserved cysteine through the conserved F or W. D genes are given only for firm matches. Size is omitted from some rows. Given values are once, few, many or a class for expanded clones.

j_call clone_size d_call v_call cdr3_length cdr3_aa cdr3_nt
TRBJ2-2 few . TRBV6-5 13 CASRPTSTGELFF TGTGCCAGCAGGCCGACTAGCACCGGGGAGCTGTTTTTT
TRBJ2-7 many . TRBV19 15 CASSIIPASVNEQYF TGTGCCAGTAGTATTATTCCCGCTAGCGTGAACGAGCAGTACTTC
TRBJ1-3 few . TRBV6-5 15 CASSYGTGSSNTIYF TGTGCCAGCAGTTACGGCACGGGATCTTCGAACACCATATATTTT
TRBJ2-1 few . TRBV27 15 CASSSGTANDNEQFF TGTGCCAGCAGTTCCGGGACTGCAAATGACAATGAGCAGTTCTTC
TRBJ2-6 . . TRBV2 16 CASSERGSSGANVLTF TGTGCCAGCAGTGAGCGGGGCAGCTCTGGGGCCAACGTCCTGACTTTC
TRBJ1-4 . . TRBV27 16 CASSSLGGRENEKLFF TGTGCCAGCAGTTCGTTAGGGGGAAGGGAGAATGAAAAACTGTTTTTT
TRBJ2-1 few TRBD2 TRBV29-1 16 CSVEIMTSLFYNEQFF TGCAGCGTTGAAATCATGACTAGCCTATTCTACAATGAGCAGTTCTTC
TRBJ1-2 . . TRBV2 13 CASSEWASYGYTF TGTGCCAGCAGTGAATGGGCGAGCTATGGCTACACCTTC
TRBJ2-1 . TRBD1 TRBV4-1 13 CASSQTGGNEQFF TGCGCCAGCAGCCAAACAGGGGGGAATGAGCAGTTCTTC
TRBJ2-3 . TRBD2 TRBV6-5 14 CASSFASGRATQYF TGTGCCAGCAGTTTCGCTAGCGGGAGGGCTACGCAGTATTTT
TRBJ2-7 . TRBD2 TRBV5-1 17 CASSPLSSGRDHYEQYF TGCGCCAGCAGCCCCCTAAGTAGCGGGAGGGACCACTACGAGCAGTACTTC
TRBJ2-5 . . TRBV19 14 CASAVADLWETQYF TGTGCCAGCGCTGTAGCGGACCTTTGGGAGACCCAGTACTTC
TRBJ2-3 . . TRBV5-1 15 CASSLVQGLGDTQYF TGCGCCAGCAGCTTGGTTCAGGGGCTAGGGGATACGCAGTATTTT
TRBJ1-1 few TRBD1 TRBV7-9 18 CASSPIWDRAVRNTEAFF TGTGCCAGCAGCCCGATTTGGGACAGGGCGGTACGGAACACTGAAGCTTTCTTT
TRBJ2-1 . TRBD2 TRBV30 15 CAWAPASGWGDEQFF TGTGCCTGGGCCCCAGCTAGCGGGTGGGGAGATGAGCAGTTCTTC